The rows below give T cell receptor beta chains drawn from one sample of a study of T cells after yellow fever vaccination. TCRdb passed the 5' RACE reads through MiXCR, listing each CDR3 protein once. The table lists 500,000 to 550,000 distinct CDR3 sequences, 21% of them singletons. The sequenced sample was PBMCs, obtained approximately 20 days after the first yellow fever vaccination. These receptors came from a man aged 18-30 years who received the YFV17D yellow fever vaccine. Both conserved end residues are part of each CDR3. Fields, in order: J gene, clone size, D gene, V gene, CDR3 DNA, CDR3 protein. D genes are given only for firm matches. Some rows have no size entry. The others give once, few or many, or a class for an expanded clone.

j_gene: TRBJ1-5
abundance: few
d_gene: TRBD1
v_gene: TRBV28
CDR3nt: TGTGCCAGCACCCTAAATCAGGGGGCGGTCGGCAATCAGCCCCAGCATTTT
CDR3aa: CASTLNQGAVGNQPQHF

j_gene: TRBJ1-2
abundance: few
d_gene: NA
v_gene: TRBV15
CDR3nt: TGTGCCACCAGCAGTGACAGAGCTTACTATGGCTACACCTTC
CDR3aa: CATSSDRAYYGYTF

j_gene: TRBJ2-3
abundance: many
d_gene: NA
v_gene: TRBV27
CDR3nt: TGTGCCAGCAGTTTTGGATTCACAGATACGCAGTATTTT
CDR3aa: CASSFGFTDTQYF

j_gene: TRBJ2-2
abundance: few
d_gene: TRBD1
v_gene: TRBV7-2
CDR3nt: TGTGCCAGCAGCTGGAAACAGGGGATCCCCGGGGAGCTGTTTTTT
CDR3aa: CASSWKQGIPGELFF

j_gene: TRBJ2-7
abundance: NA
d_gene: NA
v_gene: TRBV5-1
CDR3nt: TGCGCCAGCAGCCCGCTACGTGGGGGTACTTACGAGCAGTACTTC
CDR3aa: CASSPLRGGTYEQYF

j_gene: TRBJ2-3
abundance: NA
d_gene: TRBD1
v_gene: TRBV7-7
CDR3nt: TGTGCCAGCAGCCTCGGGACAGGGGTAGGAGATACGCAGTATTTT
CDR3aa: CASSLGTGVGDTQYF

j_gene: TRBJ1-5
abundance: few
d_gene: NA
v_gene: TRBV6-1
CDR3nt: TGTGCCAGCAGTACCGGACAGAATCAGCCCCAGCATTTT
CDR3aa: CASSTGQNQPQHF

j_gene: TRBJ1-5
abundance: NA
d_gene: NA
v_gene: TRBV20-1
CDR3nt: TGCAGTGCTGGGGGAACGGGACAGCCCCAGCATTTT
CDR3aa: CSAGGTGQPQHF

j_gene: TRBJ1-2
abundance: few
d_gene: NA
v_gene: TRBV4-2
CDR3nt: TGTGCCAGCAGTCTCGGAAGGGATCATGGCTACACCTTC
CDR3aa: CASSLGRDHGYTF

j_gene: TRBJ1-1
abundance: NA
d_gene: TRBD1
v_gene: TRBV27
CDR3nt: TGTGCCAGCAGTGCCGCCGGGACAGGGGAGAAAGCTTTCTTT
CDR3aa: CASSAAGTGEKAFF

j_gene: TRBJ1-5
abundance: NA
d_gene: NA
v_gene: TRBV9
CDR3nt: TGTGCCAGCAGCGTAGACAGCACCGTCAATCAGCCCCAGCATTTT
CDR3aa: CASSVDSTVNQPQHF

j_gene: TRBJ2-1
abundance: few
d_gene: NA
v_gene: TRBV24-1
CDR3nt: TGTGCCACCAGTGATGAAAGGGGGACTGAGCAGTTCTTC
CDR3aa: CATSDERGTEQFF

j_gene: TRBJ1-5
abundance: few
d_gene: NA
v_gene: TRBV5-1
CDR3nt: TGCGCCAGCAGCTTGTTGGGGGGTGCGCAGCCCCAGCATTTT
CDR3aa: CASSLLGGAQPQHF

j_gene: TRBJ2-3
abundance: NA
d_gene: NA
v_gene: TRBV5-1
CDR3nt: TGCGCCAGCACCACGACAGGAGACACAGATACGCAGTATTTT
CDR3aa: CASTTTGDTDTQYF

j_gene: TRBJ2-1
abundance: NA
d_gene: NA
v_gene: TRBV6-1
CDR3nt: TGTGCCAGCACCCCAATCAACAATGAGCAGTTCTTC
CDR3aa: CASTPINNEQFF

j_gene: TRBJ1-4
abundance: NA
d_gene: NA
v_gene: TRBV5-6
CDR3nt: TGTGCCAGCAGCTTGGCCGGGGGGATAAATGAAAAACTGTTTTTT
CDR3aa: CASSLAGGINEKLFF

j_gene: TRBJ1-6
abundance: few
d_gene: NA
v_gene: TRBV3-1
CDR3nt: TGTGCCAGCAGCCAGAATGAAGGTTTGACCCTCCACTTT
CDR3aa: CASSQNEGLTLHF

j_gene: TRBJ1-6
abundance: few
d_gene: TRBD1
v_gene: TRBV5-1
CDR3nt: TGCGCCAGCAGCTTGGGGGGACAGGAACGATCACCCCTCCACTTT
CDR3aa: CASSLGGQERSPLHF

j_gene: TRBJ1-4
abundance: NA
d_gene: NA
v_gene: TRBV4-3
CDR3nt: TGCGCCAGCAGCCTGGGTGTGAGGGAAAAACTGTTTTTT
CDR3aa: CASSLGVREKLFF

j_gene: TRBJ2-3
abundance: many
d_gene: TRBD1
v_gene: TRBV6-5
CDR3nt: TGTGCCAGCAGTTTTACAGGGGTCCCCACAGATACGCAGTATTTT
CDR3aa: CASSFTGVPTDTQYF

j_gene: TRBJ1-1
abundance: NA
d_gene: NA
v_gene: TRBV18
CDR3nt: TGTGCCAGCTCACCGACGGGGCCGAGGTCTGAAGCTTTCTTT
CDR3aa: CASSPTGPRSEAFF

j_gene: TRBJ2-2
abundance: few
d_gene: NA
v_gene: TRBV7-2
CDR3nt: TGTGCCAGCAGCTTAGTGTTTACAGGCCTCAACACCGGGGAGCTGTTTTTT
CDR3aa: CASSLVFTGLNTGELFF

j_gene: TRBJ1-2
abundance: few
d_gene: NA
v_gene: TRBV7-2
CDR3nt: TGTGCCAGCAGCTTAGGGGATAGGGAAGGGTATGGCTACACCTTC
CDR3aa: CASSLGDREGYGYTF

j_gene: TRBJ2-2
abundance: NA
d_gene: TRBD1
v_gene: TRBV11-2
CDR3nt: TGTGCCAGCAGCTTCTATACCCCGGGACAGGGATACACCGGGGAGCTGTTTTTT
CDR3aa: CASSFYTPGQGYTGELFF

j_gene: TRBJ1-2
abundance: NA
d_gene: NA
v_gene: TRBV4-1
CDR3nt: TGCGCCAGCAGCCAAGATACACAGGGCCTCGACTATGGCTACACCTTC
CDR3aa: CASSQDTQGLDYGYTF

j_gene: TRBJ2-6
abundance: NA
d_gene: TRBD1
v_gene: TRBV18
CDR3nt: TGTGCCAGCGCAACCGGGACAGAGGCTGGGGCCAACGTCCTGACTTTC
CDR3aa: CASATGTEAGANVLTF

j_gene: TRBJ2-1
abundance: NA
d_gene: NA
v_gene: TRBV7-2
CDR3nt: TGTGCCAGCAGTCCGCCGGGAACGATTTCGTGGTCGCAGTTCTTC
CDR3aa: CASSPPGTISWSQFF

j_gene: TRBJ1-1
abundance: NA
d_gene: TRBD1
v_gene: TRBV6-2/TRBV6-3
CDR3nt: TGTGCCAGCCTCAAAGACAGGGGCCAAGCTTTCTTT
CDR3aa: CASLKDRGQAFF

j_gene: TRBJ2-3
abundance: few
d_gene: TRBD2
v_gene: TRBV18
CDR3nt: TGTGCCAGCTCACCAGAGGGACTAGAAAGCACAGATACGCAGTATTTT
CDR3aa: CASSPEGLESTDTQYF

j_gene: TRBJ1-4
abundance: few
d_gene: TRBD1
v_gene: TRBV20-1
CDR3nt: TGCAGTGCTAAATCCAGGGGGCCCGAAAAACTGTTTTTT
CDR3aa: CSAKSRGPEKLFF

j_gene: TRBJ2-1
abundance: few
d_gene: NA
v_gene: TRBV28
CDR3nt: TGTGCCAGCAGAGGGGTCGAGGGGTCTTCCTACAATGAGCAGTTCTTC
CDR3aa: CASRGVEGSSYNEQFF

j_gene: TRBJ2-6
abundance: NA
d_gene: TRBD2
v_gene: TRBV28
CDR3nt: TGTGCCAGCAGTTTAGGGGGGGAACTGCGTGGGGCCAACGTCCTGACTTTC
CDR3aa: CASSLGGELRGANVLTF

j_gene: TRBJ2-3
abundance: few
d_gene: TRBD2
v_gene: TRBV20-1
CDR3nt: TGCAGTGCAACGGGGGGGCGTTCAGATACGCAGTATTTT
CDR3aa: CSATGGRSDTQYF

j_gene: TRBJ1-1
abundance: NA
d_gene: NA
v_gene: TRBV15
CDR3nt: TGTGCCACCAGCAGAGCTGGGGGGACTGAAGCTTTCTTT
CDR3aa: CATSRAGGTEAFF

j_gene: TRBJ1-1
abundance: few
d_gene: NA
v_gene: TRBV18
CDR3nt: TGTGCCAGCTCACTGGACCCCTTCGAAAATCGATACACTGAAGCTTTCTTT
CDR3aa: CASSLDPFENRYTEAFF

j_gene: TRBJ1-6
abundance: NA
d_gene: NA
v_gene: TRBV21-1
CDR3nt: TGTGCCAGCACTAGACAGGCTAATTCACCCCTCCACTTT
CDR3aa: CASTRQANSPLHF

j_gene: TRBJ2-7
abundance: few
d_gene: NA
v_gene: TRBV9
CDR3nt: TGTGCCAGCGGGGGGACAGACTCCTACGAGCAGTACTTC
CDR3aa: CASGGTDSYEQYF

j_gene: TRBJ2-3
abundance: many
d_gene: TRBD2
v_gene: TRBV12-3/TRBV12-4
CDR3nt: TGTGCCAGCAGTGTTACCGGGACTAGACCCGGGAATACGCAGTATTTT
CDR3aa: CASSVTGTRPGNTQYF

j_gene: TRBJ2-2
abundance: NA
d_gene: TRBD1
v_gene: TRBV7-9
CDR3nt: TGTGCCAGCACCCTGGGACAGGGAAGGGCCGGGGAGCTGTTTTTT
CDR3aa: CASTLGQGRAGELFF

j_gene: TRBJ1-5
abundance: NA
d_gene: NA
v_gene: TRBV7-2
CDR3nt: TGTGCCAGCAGCTTAGCATTTGGGTTGGGCAATCAGCCCCAGCATTTT
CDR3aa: CASSLAFGLGNQPQHF

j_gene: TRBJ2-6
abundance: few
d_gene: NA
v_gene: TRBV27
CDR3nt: TGTGCCAGCAGTTTAAAGGGGGTCAGCGGAACGTTCTCTGGGGCCAACGTCCTGACTTTC
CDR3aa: CASSLKGVSGTFSGANVLTF

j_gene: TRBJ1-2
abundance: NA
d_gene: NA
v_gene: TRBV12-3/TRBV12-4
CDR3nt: TGTGCCAGCAGTTTAATAAGGCCGGATACCTACACCTTC
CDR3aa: CASSLIRPDTYTF

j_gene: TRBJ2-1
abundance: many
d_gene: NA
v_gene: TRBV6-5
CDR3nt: TGTGCCAGCACCGAAAGGGGGGAGACTGACTACAATGAGCAGTTCTTC
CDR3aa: CASTERGETDYNEQFF

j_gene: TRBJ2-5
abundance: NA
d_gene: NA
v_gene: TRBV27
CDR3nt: TGTGCCAGCAGTTTTTCCCACAGGGCGGGAGAGACCCAGTACTTC
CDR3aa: CASSFSHRAGETQYF

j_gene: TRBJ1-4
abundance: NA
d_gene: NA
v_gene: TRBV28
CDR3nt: TGTGCCAGCAGTTTGTGGGGTGGGGGACGAGTGAGCGAAAAACTGTTTTTT
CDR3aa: CASSLWGGGRVSEKLFF

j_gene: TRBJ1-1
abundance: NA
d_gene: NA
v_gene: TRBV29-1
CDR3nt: TGCAGCGTTGAGGACTTAGGTGTTGCTTTCTTT
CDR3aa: CSVEDLGVAFF

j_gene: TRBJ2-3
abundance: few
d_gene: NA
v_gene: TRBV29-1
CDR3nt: TGCAGCGTTGATGGGGGCGGAAACACAGATACGCAGTATTTT
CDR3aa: CSVDGGGNTDTQYF

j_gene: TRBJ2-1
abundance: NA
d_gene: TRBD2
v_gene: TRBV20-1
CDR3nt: TGCAGTGCTAAAGGACAGGGACTAGCGGGGAACAATGAGCAGTTCTTC
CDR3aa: CSAKGQGLAGNNEQFF